The rows below give T cell receptor beta chains drawn from one sample of a study of T cell responses to AZD1222 COVID-19 vaccine. This table comes from immunoSEQ multiplex PCR, and its TCRdb copy is limited to in-frame clones, with some not included. The sample includes roughly 120,000 clones, roughly 88% of them seen just once. The sample here was peripheral blood, taken on day 0 of AZD1222 vaccination. These receptors were taken from an adult in good health. CDR3s include the opening cysteine and the closing phenylalanine or tryptophan. The D gene is left open where the match is weak. Rows give clone size only sometimes, using once, few, many, or a class for an expanded clone.

j_gene,v_gene,d_gene,abundance,CDR3nt,CDR3aa
TRBJ2-3,TRBV6-5,.,.,TGTGCCAGCAGTTTTGGGACTAGCACAGATACGCAGTATTTT,CASSFGTSTDTQYF
TRBJ1-1,TRBV29-1,.,.,TGCAGCGTTGGCTACTCGGGAAACACTGAAGCTTTCTTT,CSVGYSGNTEAFF
TRBJ2-3,TRBV12-3/TRBV12-4,.,.,TGTGCCAGCCGCCGGTCTAGCACAGATACGCAGTATTTT,CASRRSSTDTQYF
TRBJ2-5,TRBV5-1,.,.,TGCGCCAGCAGCTTGAATCTTCTCGAGGGCGCGGAGACCCAGTACTTC,CASSLNLLEGAETQYF
TRBJ2-1,TRBV24-1,.,few,TGTGCCACCAGTGCCCCCGCAGCCAGCTCCTACAATGAGCAGTTCTTC,CATSAPAASSYNEQFF
TRBJ2-7,TRBV19,.,.,TGTGCCAGTAGTATCTCCTATAGCTACGAGCAGTACTTC,CASSISYSYEQYF
TRBJ2-7,TRBV7-9,.,.,TGTGCCAGCAGCCGTACACAGGGGAGGCGGTTATACGAGCAGTACTTC,CASSRTQGRRLYEQYF
TRBJ2-7,TRBV7-2,TRBD1,once,TGTGCCAGCAGCCCGAGACAGGGGGTCGCGAGGGAGCAGTACTTC,CASSPRQGVAREQYF
TRBJ2-7,TRBV9,.,.,TGTGCCAGCAGCGTAGCTAGTTTCTCCTACGAGCAGTACTTC,CASSVASFSYEQYF
TRBJ1-5,TRBV6-1,.,.,TGTGCCACCAGTGACGGGTTCAATCAGCCCCAGCATTTT,CATSDGFNQPQHF
TRBJ1-2,TRBV19,.,.,TGTGCCAGTTCTCCAAAGACAGTTACTAACTATGGCTACACCTTC,CASSPKTVTNYGYTF
TRBJ2-4,TRBV5-1,.,.,TGCGCCAGCAGCTTGGCCACGGGGGAAAACATTCAGTACTTC,CASSLATGENIQYF
TRBJ2-4,TRBV7-2,.,.,TGTGCCAGCAGCGAACTACTAGCCAAAAACATTCAGTACTTC,CASSELLAKNIQYF
TRBJ2-5,TRBV5-6,.,.,TGTGCCAGCAGCTTGGCCGGCGGAGCGGCACAAGAGACCCAGTACTTC,CASSLAGGAAQETQYF
TRBJ1-2,TRBV28,TRBD1,once,TGTGCCAGCAGCCCCGACAGGGACTATGGCTACACCTTC,CASSPDRDYGYTF
TRBJ1-2,TRBV6-5,.,.,TGTGCCAGCAGACCCGGGACGGAACATGGCTACACCTTC,CASRPGTEHGYTF
TRBJ1-2,TRBV19,.,once,TGTGCCATAGAACATACGGGGTACTATGGCTACACCTTC,CAIEHTGYYGYTF
TRBJ1-5,TRBV19,TRBD1,.,TGTGCCAGTAAGGACAGGGTCGATCAGCCCCAGCATTTT,CASKDRVDQPQHF
TRBJ1-3,TRBV19,.,.,TGTGCCAGTAGCCCTCAGGGTCTCTCTGGAAACACCATATATTTT,CASSPQGLSGNTIYF
TRBJ1-2,TRBV5-5,TRBD1,.,TGTGCCAGCAGCTTGTGGTTAGGGGCAGGGGGCTATGGCTACACCTTC,CASSLWLGAGGYGYTF
TRBJ1-6,TRBV11-2,TRBD1,.,TGTGCCAGCAGCTTCACAGGGGGCGACTCACCCCTCCACTTT,CASSFTGGDSPLHF
TRBJ1-2,TRBV7-2,TRBD1,.,TGTGCCAGCAGCTCGGACAGGGGGCTTTCCAACTATGGCTACACCTTC,CASSSDRGLSNYGYTF
TRBJ2-2,TRBV18,.,few,TGTGCCAGCTCACCAGATAGCGGGAACACCGGGGAGCTGTTTTTT,CASSPDSGNTGELFF
TRBJ1-1,TRBV6-5,.,.,TGTGCCAGCAGTTTGGGGCTGACTTCCCACACTGAAGCTTTCTTT,CASSLGLTSHTEAFF
TRBJ1-2,TRBV6-5,TRBD1,once,TGTGCCAGCAGTTTTACAGGGGAGAACTATGGCTACACCTTC,CASSFTGENYGYTF
TRBJ2-5,TRBV7-2,TRBD2,.,TGTGCCAGCAGTTCTGGACTAGCCCCAGAGACCCAGTACTTC,CASSSGLAPETQYF
TRBJ2-7,TRBV5-1,TRBD2,.,TGCGCCAGCACCTCCGGAACTAGCGGGAACTTCGAGCAGTACTTC,CASTSGTSGNFEQYF
TRBJ1-2,TRBV18,.,few,TGTGCCAGCTCACCAAGGGATTCGGCTACAATCTATGGCTACACCTTC,CASSPRDSATIYGYTF
TRBJ2-1,TRBV5-8,.,.,TGTGCCAGCCGCGGGCGGGACTCTACCTTCTACAATGAGCAGTTCTTC,CASRGRDSTFYNEQFF
TRBJ1-2,TRBV4-3,.,.,TGCGCCAGCAGCCAACCACCCCCGGCACAGGGTGGGGATGGCTACACCTTC,CASSQPPPAQGGDGYTF
TRBJ1-5,TRBV7-6,TRBD1,.,TGTGCCAGCAGCCCAACCGGGACAGGCCGGATTCAGCCCCAGCATTTT,CASSPTGTGRIQPQHF
TRBJ2-1,TRBV7-9,TRBD1,once,TGTGCCAGCAGCTTAGGCAATTCGGGACAGGTTACGGATGAGCAGTTCTTC,CASSLGNSGQVTDEQFF
TRBJ2-5,TRBV3-1/TRBV3-2,TRBD2,.,TGTGCCAGCAGCCTTTTGTGGGCTAGCGGTGAAGAGACCCAGTACTTC,CASSLLWASGEETQYF
TRBJ1-2,TRBV6-5,.,.,TGTGCCAGCAGATCGGGACATAATCGGAATGGCTACACCTTC,CASRSGHNRNGYTF
TRBJ1-1,TRBV5-1,.,.,TGCGCCAGCAGCTTAGTTGACAGCACTGAAGCTTTCTTT,CASSLVDSTEAFF
TRBJ2-7,TRBV10-2,.,.,TGCGCCAGCAGTGAGGTCCCGCCGGAGCAGTACTTC,CASSEVPPEQYF
TRBJ2-1,TRBV12-5,TRBD2,.,TGTGCTAGTGGTGGGGGACTAGCGGGGCACGGGGAGCAGTTCTTC,CASGGGLAGHGEQFF
TRBJ1-6,TRBV5-6,.,.,TGTGCCAGCAGCTTGGCACAGGGAAGGGAAAATTCACCCCTCCACTTT,CASSLAQGRENSPLHF
TRBJ1-6,TRBV28,.,.,TGTGCCAGCAGTTCCCCCCTGGGGTCACCCCTCCACTTT,CASSSPLGSPLHF
TRBJ2-5,TRBV18,.,.,TGTGCCAGCTCACCAAACGGTTCGGGTAAAGAGACCCAGTACTTC,CASSPNGSGKETQYF
TRBJ1-2,TRBV19,.,.,TGTGCCAGTAGTATGGGCAGGGTCTATGGCTACACCTTC,CASSMGRVYGYTF
TRBJ1-2,TRBV28,.,.,TGTGCCAGCAACAAGGGGGGGGACTATGGCTACACCTTC,CASNKGGDYGYTF
TRBJ1-1,TRBV27,.,.,TGTGCCAGCAGTCGAGGGGGGAAAACTGAAGCTTTCTTT,CASSRGGKTEAFF
TRBJ1-2,TRBV19,.,.,TGTGCCAGTAGTATAGGGGGTGAGAGAAGCTATGGCTACACCTTC,CASSIGGERSYGYTF
TRBJ2-1,TRBV12-5,TRBD1,.,TGTGCTAGTGGTTCGCCCGCCGGGACAGTCTACAATGAGCAGTTCTTC,CASGSPAGTVYNEQFF
TRBJ1-6,TRBV6-6,.,.,TGTGCCAGCAGCCGAGACGGGTTCCAACCAGGGTATAATTCACCCCTCCACTTT,CASSRDGFQPGYNSPLHF
TRBJ2-3,TRBV5-6,TRBD1,.,TGTGCCAGCAGCCCGACAGGGGGCACAGATACGCAGTATTTT,CASSPTGGTDTQYF
TRBJ1-2,TRBV11-1,TRBD1,once,TGTGCCAGCAGCTTTACCGGGACAGAGAGGGGCTATGGCTACACCTTC,CASSFTGTERGYGYTF
TRBJ2-2,TRBV30,TRBD2,.,TGTGCCTGGAGCGGGGGACTAGCGGGGGCCGGGGAGCTGTTTTTT,CAWSGGLAGAGELFF
TRBJ2-5,TRBV30,TRBD1,.,TGTGCCTGGAGGCGGACAGGGCCATTAGAGACCCAGTACTTC,CAWRRTGPLETQYF
TRBJ1-3,TRBV15,.,few,TGTGCCACCAGCAGAGATCTTTCCAGACCTCGATATTTT,CATSRDLSRPRYF
TRBJ1-6,TRBV2,TRBD1,.,TGTGCCAGCAGAGCGGACAGGTCTCGCTCCTATAATTCACCCCTCCACTTT,CASRADRSRSYNSPLHF
TRBJ1-4,TRBV6-5,.,.,TGTGCCAGCAGTTACTACGGGGGACTGAATGAAAAACTGTTTTTT,CASSYYGGLNEKLFF
TRBJ1-5,TRBV5-5,.,.,TGTGCCAGCAGTCCGGGGGGCTGGGGAGGTGGGGATAGCAATCAGCCCCAGCATTTT,CASSPGGWGGGDSNQPQHF
TRBJ2-2,TRBV18,TRBD1,.,TGTGCCAGCTCACCACCGAGACAGGGGCCCGGGGAGCTGTTTTTT,CASSPPRQGPGELFF
TRBJ1-3,TRBV28,.,.,TGTGCCACCTCGGGGGGGGGAATCTCTGGAAACACCATATATTTT,CATSGGGISGNTIYF
TRBJ2-2,TRBV6-5,TRBD2,once,TGTGCCAGCAGGGGGACTAGCGGGTACACCGGGGAGCTGTTTTTT,CASRGTSGYTGELFF